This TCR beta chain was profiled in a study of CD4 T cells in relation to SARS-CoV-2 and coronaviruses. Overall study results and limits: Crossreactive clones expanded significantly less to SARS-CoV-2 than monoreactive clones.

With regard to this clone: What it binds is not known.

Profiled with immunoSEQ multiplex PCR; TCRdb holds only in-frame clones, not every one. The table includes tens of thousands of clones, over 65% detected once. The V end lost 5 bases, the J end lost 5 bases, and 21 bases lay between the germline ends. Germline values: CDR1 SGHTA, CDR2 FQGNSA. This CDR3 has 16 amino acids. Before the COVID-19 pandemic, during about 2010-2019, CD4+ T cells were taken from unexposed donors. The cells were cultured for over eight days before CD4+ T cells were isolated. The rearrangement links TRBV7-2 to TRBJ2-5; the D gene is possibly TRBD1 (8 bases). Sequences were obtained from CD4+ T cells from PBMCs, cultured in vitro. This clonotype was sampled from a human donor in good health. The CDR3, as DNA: TGTGCCAGCAGCCCCCAGCGAACAGGGGGGGTGGAGACCCAGTACTTC. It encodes CASSPQRTGGVETQYF.